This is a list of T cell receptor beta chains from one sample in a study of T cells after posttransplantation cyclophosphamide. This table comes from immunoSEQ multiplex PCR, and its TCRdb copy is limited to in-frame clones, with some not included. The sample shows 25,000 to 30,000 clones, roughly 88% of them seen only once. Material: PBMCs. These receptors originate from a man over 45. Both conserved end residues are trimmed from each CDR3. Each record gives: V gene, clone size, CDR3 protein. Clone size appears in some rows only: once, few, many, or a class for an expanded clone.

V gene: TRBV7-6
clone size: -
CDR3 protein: ASSSARGNTIY

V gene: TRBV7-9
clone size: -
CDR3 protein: ASSSVDRAYEQY

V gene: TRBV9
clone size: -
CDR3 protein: ASSALAGTLGSPLH

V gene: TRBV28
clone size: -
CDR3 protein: ASSLRQGFGYT

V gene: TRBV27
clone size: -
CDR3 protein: ASRAYLGSSYEQY

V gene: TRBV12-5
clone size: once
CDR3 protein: ASGPVSTSREQF

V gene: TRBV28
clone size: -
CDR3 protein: ASSLPGWEQY

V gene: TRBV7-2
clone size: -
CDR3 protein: ASRTSSGPGYT

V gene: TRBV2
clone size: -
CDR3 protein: ASKRDRGPGDTQY

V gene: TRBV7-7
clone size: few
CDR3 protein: ASSLASGRANEQF

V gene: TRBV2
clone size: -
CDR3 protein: ASSENRGTGELF

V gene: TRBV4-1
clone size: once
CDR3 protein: ASSQGVGAVYGYT

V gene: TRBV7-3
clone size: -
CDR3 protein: ASREGLSGELF

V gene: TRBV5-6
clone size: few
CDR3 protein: ASSLTSGRAWAHEQF

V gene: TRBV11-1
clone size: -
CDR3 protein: ASSLFRGSHEQY

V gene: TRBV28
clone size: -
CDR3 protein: ASRETREDTEAF

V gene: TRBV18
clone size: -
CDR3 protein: ASSPQGAYEQY

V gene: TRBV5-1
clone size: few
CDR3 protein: ASSRSGTNYNEQF

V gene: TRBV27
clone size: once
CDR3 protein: ASSLSTGGGRKLF

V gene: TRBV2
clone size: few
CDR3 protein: ASRSETYEQY

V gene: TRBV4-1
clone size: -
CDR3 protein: ASSQGIVRDSYEQY

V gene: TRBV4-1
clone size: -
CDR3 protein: ASSRTGPVGEETQY

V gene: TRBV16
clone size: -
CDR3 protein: ASSPGNSPLH

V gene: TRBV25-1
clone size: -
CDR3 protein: ASSADRGTNNERF

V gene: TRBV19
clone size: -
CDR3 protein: ASRRTIGYEQF

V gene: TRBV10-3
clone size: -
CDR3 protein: AISESRQGKKGGT

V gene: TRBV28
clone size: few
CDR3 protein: ASTLSQGANTIY

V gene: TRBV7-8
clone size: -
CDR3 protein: ASSPGPDQPQH

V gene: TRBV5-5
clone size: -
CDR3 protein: ASSSQWGEAGTDTQY

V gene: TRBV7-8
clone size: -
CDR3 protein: ASSLLAGSHSGEQF

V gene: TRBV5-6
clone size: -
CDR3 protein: ASSRRLVKEF

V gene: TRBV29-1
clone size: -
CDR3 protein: SVEAWGDGYT

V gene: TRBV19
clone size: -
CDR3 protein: ASSRGQGSPLH

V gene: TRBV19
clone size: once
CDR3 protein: ASSISGGTRSGEQY

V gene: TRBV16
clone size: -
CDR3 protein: ASSQTGNSPPH

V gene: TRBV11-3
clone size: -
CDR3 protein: ASSLRQYTDTQY

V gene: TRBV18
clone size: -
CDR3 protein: ASSPVFRAGETQY

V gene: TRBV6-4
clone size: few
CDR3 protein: ASSLDRSSYNEQF

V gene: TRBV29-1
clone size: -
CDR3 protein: SVALRGMPRSYT

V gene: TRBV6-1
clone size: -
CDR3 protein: ASRLTGEMGYT

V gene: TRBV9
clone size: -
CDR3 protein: ASSVDRVGTQY

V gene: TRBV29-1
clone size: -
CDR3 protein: SVAIDGSRLTEAF